This T cell receptor (beta chain) came from a study of cytomegalovirus exposure and HLA in healthy donors. Study context: According to later analysis, the same platform produced the approximately 130 validation and 666 first-cohort repertoires.

This clone was seen only a few times. What it binds is unknown. Study observations and caveats: The investigators catalogued 150 or so TCR beta chains as cytomegalovirus-associated. Most sequenced TCRs were rare (though some public TCRs occurred in many donors). A classifier reportedly called cytomegalovirus status with high sensitivity and specificity.

The length of the CDR3 is 11 residues. The V gene's germline CDR1 is MDHEN and CDR2 SYDVKM. Deletions cut 6 bases from V and 12 bases from J, with 15 bases between. Libraries were prepared by immunoSEQ multiplex PCR; TCRdb keeps only in-frame clonotypes and omits some of them. The repertoire holds 150,000 to 200,000 clones, with more than 80% as singletons. The chain carries TRBV28 and TRBJ2-7; TRBD1 might be the D (6 bases). Sequenced: PBMCs. This clonotype was sampled from a man between 18 and 29 years old in good health and CMV-seropositive. CDR3 residues: CASSRPGQLYF. CDR3 sequence (DNA): TGTGCCAGCAGCCGGCCTGGACAGCTGTACTTC.